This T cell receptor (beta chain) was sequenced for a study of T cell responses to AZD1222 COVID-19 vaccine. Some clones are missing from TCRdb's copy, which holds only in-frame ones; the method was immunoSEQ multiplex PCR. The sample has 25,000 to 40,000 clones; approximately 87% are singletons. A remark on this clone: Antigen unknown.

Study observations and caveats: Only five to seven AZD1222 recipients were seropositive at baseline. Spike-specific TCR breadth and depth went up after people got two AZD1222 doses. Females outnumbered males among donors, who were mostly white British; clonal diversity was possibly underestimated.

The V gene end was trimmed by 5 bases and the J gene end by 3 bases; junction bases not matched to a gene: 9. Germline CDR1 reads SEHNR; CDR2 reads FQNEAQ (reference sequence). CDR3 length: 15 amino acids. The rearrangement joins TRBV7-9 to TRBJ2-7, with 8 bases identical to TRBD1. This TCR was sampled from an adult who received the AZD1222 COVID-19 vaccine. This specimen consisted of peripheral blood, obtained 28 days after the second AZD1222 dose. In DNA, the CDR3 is TGTGCCAGCAGCCTCCCGGACAGGGAATACTACGAGCAGTACTTC. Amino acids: CASSLPDREYYEQYF.